This entry concerns a single T cell receptor (beta chain). Its antigen has not been determined. Base qualities are not provided; no much larger clone lies one nucleotide away. This specimen comes from a study of radiation and T cells in renal cell carcinoma (TCRdb year 2020). With respect to the entire study: A total of some 51 samples underwent TCR beta sequencing, made up of roughly 26 tumors and around 27 peripheral blood samples. Across all 50 or so samples, 4,016,671 unique CDR3 nucleotide sequences encoding 2,658,974 unique CDR3 amino acid sequences were identified.

Broad study findings and their caveats: TCR clonality was higher in irradiated tumors than in controls, as the top 100 clonotypes made up an average of around 50% of the repertoire in irradiated tumors compared with 43% in nephrectomy-only tumors. Compared with control tumors, irradiated tumors had a greater number of dominant CDR3 motifs, and these motifs made up a bigger portion of the repertoire. Because only small tumor regions of approximately 1 g were available, intratumoral heterogeneity was not captured. With a single-armed trial design, the study had no way to address how radiation dose or scheduling affects the TCR repertoire.

The germline V gene gives CDR1 as SGHRS and CDR2 as YFSETQ. Trimming removed 4 bases from V and 3 bases from J; the gene matches leave 7 bases unexplained. The CDR3 covers 15 residues, taking in both the cysteine and the phenylalanine. Only CDR3 DNA remains: 45 bases, in frame from the first base. This specimen's time point label, per the study, means: tumor resected at nephrectomy. This specimen's treatment or condition label, per the study, means: treatment-naive control, cytoreductive nephrectomy. The control tumors were taken from treatment-naive renal cell carcinoma patients who had cytoreductive nephrectomy with no earlier radiation. Every patient's renal cell carcinoma showed clear cell pathology. The control tumors sequenced for TCR were resected between 2011 and 2014 from 11 males and 4 females whose median age was approximately 50 years (range roughly 35 to 82). Tumors were mechanically dissociated, digested with collagenase/hyaluronidase at 37 °C, processed in gentleMACS C tubes, and stored in liquid nitrogen. Genomic DNA for TCR sequencing was prepared using the QIAamp DNA Blood Mini Kit (Qiagen). Samples were included in the analyses only if all quality control checks were passed.

The immunoSEQ kit was used, according to the manufacturer's recommendations, to generate TCR beta libraries from genomic DNA. To prepare the libraries, a first multiplex PCR with proprietary primers was run, followed by a second PCR that added unique barcodes, and a bead cleanup was done after each round. A kit-provided positive control reaction and a negative control reaction were included in every sample batch. The final libraries were assessed on an Agilent 4200 TapeStation D1000 ScreenTape, pooled by volume, and quantified by qPCR. Sequencing was performed on an Illumina NextSeq500 with a MidOutput 150-cycle cartridge, and 156 Read1 and 15 Index1 cycles were run with kit custom primers. The pooled library was loaded at roughly 0.94 pM with a roughly 22% PhiX control spike-in. The published analysis was carried out like this. Vendor-processed data were analyzed in R, and a clonotype was defined as all T cells sharing the same CDR3 nucleotide sequence. For clone abundance analyses, frequencies were normalized to the 10,000 most abundant clones per sample. Public T cell clones, which averaged fewer than five per sample, were excluded before analysis. Dominant motif analysis used ImmunoMap with the PAM10 matrix, gap penalty 30 and homology threshold 0.3; motifs with cumulative frequency at least 0.01 counted as dominant. The table was pulled from immuneACCESS by TCRdb, which kept in-frame rearrangements only. Such tables lose some clones; where checked, under half of the loss comes from unresolved V genes, and the rest has no known cause. V, J and clone size reflect that table, while D and trimming were determined from the DNA. Within this sample are some 16,000 clones, with more than 55% of them counted one time only. The ten biggest clones cover about 10% of the sample.

The receptor comes from a middle-aged man with renal cell carcinoma. The chain is made from TRBV5-1 and TRBJ1-1, with 9 bases matching TRBD1. Sequenced material: tumor tissue, taken from a patient whose treatment was nephrectomy without radiotherapy. The CDR3 is CASSRDRVGDTEAFF. The DNA is as follows: TGCGCCAGCAGCAGGGACAGGGTGGGTGACACTGAAGCTTTCTTT.